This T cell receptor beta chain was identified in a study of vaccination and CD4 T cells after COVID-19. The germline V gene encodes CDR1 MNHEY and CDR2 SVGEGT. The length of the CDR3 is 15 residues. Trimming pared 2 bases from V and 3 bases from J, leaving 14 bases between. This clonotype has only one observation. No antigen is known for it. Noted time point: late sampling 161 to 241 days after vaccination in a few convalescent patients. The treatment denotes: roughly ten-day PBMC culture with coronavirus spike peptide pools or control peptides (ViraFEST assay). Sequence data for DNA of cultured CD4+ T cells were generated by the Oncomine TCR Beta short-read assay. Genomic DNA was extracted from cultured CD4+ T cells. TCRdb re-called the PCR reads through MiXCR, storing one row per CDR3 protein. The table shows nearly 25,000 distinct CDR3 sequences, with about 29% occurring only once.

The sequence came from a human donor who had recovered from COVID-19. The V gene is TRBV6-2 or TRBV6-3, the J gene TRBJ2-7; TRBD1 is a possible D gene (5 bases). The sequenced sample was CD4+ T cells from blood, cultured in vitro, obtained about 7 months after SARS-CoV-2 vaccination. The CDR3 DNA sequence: TGTGCCAGCAGTTACACCCCACAGGACAACTACGAGCAGTACTTC. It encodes CASSYTPQDNYEQYF.